The clone carrying this T cell receptor beta chain was picked up one time. This entry belongs to a study of cytomegalovirus exposure and HLA in healthy donors. Germline CDR1 is SGHVS and CDR2 is FQNEAQ. The CDR3 has 15 amino acids. The ends lost 10 bases at V and 0 bases at J; junction bases unmatched: 8. Researchers ran the PCR with 60 Vbeta and 13 Jbeta primers. This table comes from immunoSEQ multiplex PCR, and its TCRdb copy is limited to in-frame clones, with some not included. The profile shows some 90,000 clones, 81% of them singletons. V and J are TRBV7-8 and TRBJ2-1; 8 bases match TRBD2. The sequence was collected from a human donor in good health. The sequenced sample was PBMCs. The CDR3 is CATAGGRGSYNEQFF. CDR3 in DNA: TGTGCCACCGCGGGAGGTCGGGGCTCCTACAATGAGCAGTTCTTC.